This TCR beta chain is from a study of cytomegalovirus exposure and HLA in healthy donors. Study-wide findings and caveats: Likely technical artifact: a cluster of highly shared sequence variants.

Points on this clone: Its antigen is not identified.

Looked up from germline, CDR1 is LNHDA and CDR2 is SQIVND (reference sequence). The CDR3 loop spans 14 amino acids. V lost 4 bases and J 10 bases, leaving 17 bases between the germline ends. PCR involved 60 Vbeta and 13 Jbeta primers. This table comes from immunoSEQ multiplex PCR, and its TCRdb copy is limited to in-frame clones, with some not included. The sample shows roughly 140,000 clones, around 75% of them seen only once. The chain carries TRBV19 and TRBJ2-1; D gene ambiguous. Material for sequencing was PBMCs. The receptor's source is a man aged 18 to 30 in good health and CMV-seronegative. CDR3 region: CASSNPSPPYEQFF. Written as DNA, the CDR3 is TGTGCCAGTAGTAACCCTTCTCCTCCCTACGAGCAGTTCTTC.